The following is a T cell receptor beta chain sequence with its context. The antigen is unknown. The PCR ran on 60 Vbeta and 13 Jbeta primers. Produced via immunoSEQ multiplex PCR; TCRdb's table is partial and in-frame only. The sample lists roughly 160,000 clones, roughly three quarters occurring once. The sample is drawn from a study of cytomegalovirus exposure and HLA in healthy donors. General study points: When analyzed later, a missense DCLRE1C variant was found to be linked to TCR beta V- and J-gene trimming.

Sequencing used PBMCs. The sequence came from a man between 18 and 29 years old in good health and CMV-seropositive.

The CDR3 DNA is TGTGCCATCAGTGGGTGGGCGGGGGAGAACCAACGGAACGAGCAGTACTTC. It yields the protein CAISGWAGENQRNEQYF. The chain joins TRBV10-3 to TRBJ2-7; 7 bases align to TRBD2. The V gene end was trimmed by 4 bases and the J gene end by 5 bases; junction bases not matched to a gene: 17. The CDR3 sequence is 17 residues long. The V gene's germline CDR1 is ENHRY and CDR2 SYGVKD.